The T cell receptor (beta chain) described here comes from a study of blood T cell repertoires in COVID-19 (dated by TCRdb to the early 2020s). For the wider study: The collaborator samples originated in the United States, Italy and Spain and spanned the acute and convalescent phases of COVID-19. The prospective study material was composed of cDNA or gDNA derived from T cells, B-cell-depleted T cells, or PBMCs. Deeply sampled blood TCRbeta repertoires from subjects exposed to, actively infected with, or recovered from COVID-19 were included in the dataset. The repertoires were released in a freely available public database meant as a resource for research on the immune response to SARS-CoV-2. Samples came from the ongoing ImmuneRACE study (first 160 participants) plus 1,254 subjects from 6 global collaborators. Sample metadata almost always included a de-identified subject ID, COVID-19 status, age in years and sex. Where available, HLA class I and class II types were obtained from metadata supplied by the sample provider rather than from assay-based typing.

Remarks on this clone: Its antigen is unknown. The record has no base qualities; no much larger clone is one base away.

General findings and caveats noted by the study authors: The amount of clinical and demographic metadata varied by source and participant and was provided uncurated.

Whole blood was collected in K2EDTA tubes by collaborating institutions according to the institutions' own protocols. Collaborator samples were shipped for TCRbeta analysis as frozen whole blood, isolated PBMCs, or DNA extracted from either sample type. Measured from the cysteine to the phenylalanine, the CDR3 is 13 residues long. Kept here is only the CDR3 DNA, which spans 39 bases and is read in frame from base 1. CDR1 is given as WNHNN and CDR2 as SYGVQD, both from the germline V gene (reference sequence). V is shortened by 2 bases, J by 7 bases, and the region joining them spans 9 bases. The immunoSEQ Assay, a bias-controlled multiplex PCR, was used to amplify TCRbeta CDR3 regions from genomic DNA. The published analysis was carried out like this. The number of nucleated cells in each sample was estimated from the amplification of reference gene primers within the assay. To quantify the absolute abundance of each unique TCRbeta CDR3 rearrangement, sequence reads were collapsed and filtered. For each sample, productive Simpson clonality was calculated as the square root of Simpson's diversity index over productive rearrangements. TCRdb re-hosts the immuneACCESS table, in-frame sequences only. Its copies lack some clones; in the studies checked, an unresolved V gene accounts for under half of them, and the cause for the rest is not known. V and J calls and clone size are copied from that table; D and trimming were computed from the DNA. In this sample the table shows 150,000 to 200,000 clones, around 82% of which occur a single time. The ten largest clones represent about 10% of the sample.

Sequencing used peripheral blood. This clonotype was sampled from a man in his 60s with active or convalescent COVID-19. The chain couples TRBV10-1 to TRBJ2-1; a weak D assignment points to TRBD2 (6 bases agree). The CDR3 loop reads CASSEGGGNEQFF. DNA sequence: TGCGCCAGCAGTGAGGGTGGGGGGAATGAGCAGTTCTTC.